This T cell receptor beta chain originates from a study of blood T cell repertoires in COVID-19. TCRdb's table, derived via immunoSEQ multiplex PCR, lists solely in-frame clones and lacks some. This table holds some 270,000 clones, 88% found once. The CDR3 consists of 16 residues. The germline V gene has CDR1 SGHRS and CDR2 YFSETQ. Note on this clone: One end of the junction fails to match germline, which may point to a read error.

The sample consisted of PBMCs or T cells enriched from blood (not recorded which). The clonotype originates from a woman aged 35 to 49 who had been exposed to COVID-19. V gene TRBV5-1 combines with J gene TRBJ1-2; 7 positions agree with TRBD1. The CDR3 nucleotides are TGTGCCAGCAGCGCGGGACAGTCGACCACTTCTTATGGCTACACCTTC. Translation gives CASSAGQSTTSYGYTF.